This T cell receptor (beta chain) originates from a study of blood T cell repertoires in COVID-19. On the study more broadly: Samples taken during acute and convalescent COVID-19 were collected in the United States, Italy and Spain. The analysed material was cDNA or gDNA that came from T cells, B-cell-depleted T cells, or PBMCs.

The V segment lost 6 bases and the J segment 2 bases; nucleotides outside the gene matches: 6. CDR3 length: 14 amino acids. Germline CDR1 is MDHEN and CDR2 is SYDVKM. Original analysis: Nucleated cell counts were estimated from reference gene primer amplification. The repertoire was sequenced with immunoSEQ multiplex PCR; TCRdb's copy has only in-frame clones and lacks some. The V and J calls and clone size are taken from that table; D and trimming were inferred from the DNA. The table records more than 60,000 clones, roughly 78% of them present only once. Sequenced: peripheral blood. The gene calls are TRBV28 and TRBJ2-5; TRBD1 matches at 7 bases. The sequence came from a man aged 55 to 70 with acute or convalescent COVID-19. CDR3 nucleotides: TGTGCCAGCAGCTCCCCGGACAGGCAAGAGACCCAGTACTTC. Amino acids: CASSSPDRQETQYF.